These 32 T cell receptor beta chains were all obtained from the same sample, sequenced in a study of breast tumors, draining lymph nodes, adjacent tissues. Axillary draining lymph nodes of breast cancer patients supplied the node samples. TCRdb passed the multiplex PCR reads through MiXCR, listing each CDR3 protein once. The sample has about 230,000 distinct CDR3 sequences; approximately 31% are singletons. Sequences were obtained from axillary lymph node tissue. These receptors originate from a female donor with breast cancer. Some clones in this sample may be carry-over from other donors' samples.

This clonotype has a handful of counts. One end of the junction is discordant with germline, which a read error may explain. The rearrangement joins TRBV5-1 to TRBJ2-5; tentative D call: TRBD2 (6 bases). CDR3 size: 14 residues. In germline, CDR1 is SGHRS, CDR2 YFSETQ. The CDR3 DNA sequence: TGCGCCAGCAGCTTGATGGGGAGGCAAGACACCCAGTACTTC. Encoded protein: CASSLMGRQDTQYF.

This clonotype showed up just a few times. V and J are TRBV28 and TRBJ2-1; TRBD2 matches at 7 bases. This CDR3 has 16 amino acids. CDR1 is MDHEN, CDR2 SYDVKM, per germline. Trimming at V came to 1 base and at J to 1 base, leaving 4 bases not matched to a gene. Here the CDR3 reads CASSLLSGVSYNEQFF. The CDR3 nucleotides are TGTGCCAGCAGTTTATTAAGCGGGGTATCCTACAATGAGCAGTTCTTC.

Only one count was recorded for this clonotype. The rearrangement joins TRBV7-9 to TRBJ2-3; 7 nucleotides line up with TRBD2. Per the germline V gene, CDR1 is SEHNR and CDR2 is FQNEAQ (reference sequence). V was clipped by 6 bases and J by 0 bases; unmatched bases: 15. The CDR3 contains 18 residues. The CDR3 DNA sequence: TGTGCCAGCAGTCGACCGCGCGGGAGAGCCCCTAGCACAGATACGCAGTATTTT. This encodes CASSRPRGRAPSTDTQYF.

This sequence joins TRBV2 and TRBJ2-5, with 9 bases fitting TRBD1. V dropped 6 bases and J dropped 2; count of bases not matched to a gene: 7. Germline V lookup: CDR1 SNHLY, CDR2 FYNNEI. The CDR3 spans 15 residues. The CDR3 nucleotides are TGTGCCAGCAGATCCGGGACAGGGAGGCAAGAGACCCAGTACTTC. Its protein is CASRSGTGRQETQYF.

This clonotype was detected ten times or more. This sequence joins TRBV5-6 and TRBJ2-7, with 8 bases matching TRBD1. Germline V lookup: CDR1 SGHDT, CDR2 YYEEEE. The length of the CDR3 is 13 residues. The trim removed 1 base at V and 7 bases at J, leaving 4 bases unmatched. CDR3 nucleotide sequence: TGTGCCAGCAGCTTGTGGGACAGGCAGGAGCAGTACTTC. This sequence encodes CASSLWDRQEQYF.

This clonotype has ten or more counts. The chain employs TRBV13 and TRBJ2-7; D is undetermined. The germline gives CDR1 PRHDT, CDR2 FYEKMQ (reference sequence). Trimming took 5 bases from V and 0 from J, leaving 8 bases between them. This CDR3 comprises 13 residues. CDR3 sequence (DNA): TGTGCCAGCAGCACCGCGCCCTCCTACGAGCAGTACTTC. Amino acids: CASSTAPSYEQYF.

Points on this clonotype: The junction differs from germline at one of its ends, possibly a read error. J is TRBJ1-3 and V is TRBV7-9; a possible D gene is TRBD1 (5 bases). Germline loops: CDR1 SEHNR, CDR2 FQNEAQ (reference sequence). The CDR3 has 14 amino acids. The CDR3: CASSLGGTGSTIYF. The CDR3 DNA is TGTGCCAGCAGCTTAGGAGGGACTGGAAGCACCATATATTTT.

This CDR3 reads CSAGGASGSVCDEQFF. In DNA, the CDR3 is TGCAGCGCCGGGGGGGCTAGCGGGAGTGTGTGCGATGAGCAGTTCTTC. V is TRBV29-1 and J is TRBJ2-1; 10 bases match TRBD2. CDR3 size: 16 residues. Germline values: CDR1 SQVTM, CDR2 ANQGSEA. V trimming: 7 bases; J trimming: 8 bases; junction bases outside the gene matches: 17.

V usage is TRBV9 and J usage is TRBJ1-5, with D uncertain. V was clipped by 0 bases and J by 6 bases, with 13 bases between them. CDR1 SGDLS and CDR2 YYNGEE come from the germline V gene. The CDR3 loop spans 15 amino acids. CDR3 in DNA: TGTGCCAGCAGCGTAGAGTCAGGCCCCGGTCAGCCCCAGCATTTT. This sequence encodes CASSVESGPGQPQHF.

This clonotype was observed at least ten times. V usage is TRBV6-5 and J usage is TRBJ2-7; D might be TRBD2 (5 bases). The CDR3 sequence is 16 residues long. Germline lookup yields CDR1 MNHEY and CDR2 SVGAGI. V gave up 5 bases and J gave up 9 bases, with 26 bases separating them. This chain's CDR3 is CASSHAARVSPLGQYF. The DNA for the CDR3 is TGTGCCAGCAGTCACGCTGCGCGGGTCAGCCCTTTGGGGCAGTACTTC.

Note on this clonotype: A much larger clone is a single base away; this may be a read error. This likely comes from a read error, as the CDR3 has no conserved phenylalanine or tryptophan at its end. The gene calls are TRBV12-3 or TRBV12-4 and TRBJ2-2; no clear D gene. V shed 5 bases and J shed 4 bases, with 14 bases lying between them. The CDR3 is 15 amino acids. CDR3 in DNA: TGTGCCAGCAGTCCCATGGGTTGGGGCACCGGGGAGCTGTTTTCT. Amino acids: CASSPMGWGTGELFS.

Of note for this clonotype: This clone may be a read error of a much larger clone one base away. The V and J genes are TRBV6-6 and TRBJ1-6; 9 bases line up with TRBD1. CDR3 size: 15 residues. Germline V gene data show CDR1 as MNHNY and CDR2 as SVGAGI (reference sequence). Trimming cost V 5 bases and J 7 bases; bases outside gene matches: 6. The CDR3 region is CASSLRQGGNSPLHF. The CDR3 region has the DNA TGTGCCAGCAGTCTAAGACAGGGGGGGAATTCACCCCTCCACTTT.

The chain couples TRBV10-3 to TRBJ2-6, with 9 bases identical to TRBD1. The germline gives CDR1 ENHRY, CDR2 SYGVKD. J gave up 1 base and V 0 bases, and 7 bases lay outside the gene matches. The length of the CDR3 is 19 residues. CDR3 coding DNA: TGTGCCATCAGTGAGTCGGACAGGGGAAGGACTTCTGGGGCCAACGTCCTGACTTTC. Protein: CAISESDRGRTSGANVLTF.

In this sample, this clonotype turned up once. A much larger clone lies one base from this, so it may be a read error. The CDR3 spells CAGSLVPRPGGETQYF. The DNA for the CDR3 is TGTGCCGGCAGCTTAGTTCCCCGGCCGGGGGGAGAGACCCAGTACTTC. V is TRBV11-2 and J is TRBJ2-5, with 7 positions matching TRBD2. CDR3 size: 16 residues. Germline V gives CDR1 SGHAT, CDR2 FQNNGV.

The DNA of the CDR3 is TGTGCCAGCGGAATTAGACCACCTTCAAACACCGGGGAGCTGTTTTTT. Protein sequence: CASGIRPPSNTGELFF. The chain couples TRBV18 to TRBJ2-2; the D is unclear. The CDR3 is 16 amino acids. In germline, CDR1 is KGHSH, CDR2 LQKENI. V lost 8 bases, J lost 2 bases, and 18 bases lay in between.

Many counts were recorded for this clonotype. This chain joins TRBV6-5 and TRBJ2-6; D is perhaps TRBD1 (5 bases). Trimming took 5 bases from V and 0 from J, leaving 8 bases between them. This CDR3 comprises 15 residues. Germline values: CDR1 MNHEY, CDR2 SVGAGI. CDR3 DNA: TGTGCCAGCAGTCACGACAGCTCTGGGGCCAACGTCCTGACTTTC. This codes for CASSHDSSGANVLTF.

Details on this clonotype: A read error is likely, as this CDR3 ends without the conserved phenylalanine or tryptophan. V and J are TRBV11-2 and TRBJ2-1; 9 bases align to TRBD2. The V and J ends lost 4 bases and 7 bases, in that order; junction bases with no gene match: 8. The length of the CDR3 is 15 residues. Looked up from germline, CDR1 is SGHAT and CDR2 is FQNNGV. The CDR3 region is CASSSGTSRVNEQFS. CDR3 nucleotides: TGTGCCAGCAGCTCCGGGACTAGCCGAGTAAATGAGCAGTTCTCC.

J is TRBJ2-5 and V is TRBV20-1, with no clear D. V lost 0 bases and J lost 11, with 13 bases in between. The CDR3 has 12 residues. The germline V gene has CDR1 DFQATT and CDR2 SNEGSKA (reference sequence). CDR3 amino acids: CSARDPGAPQYF. The CDR3 nucleotides are TGCAGTGCTAGAGATCCCGGCGCCCCACAGTACTTC.

The chain employs TRBV29-1 and TRBJ2-3, with a tentative D call TRBD2 (5 bases). The germline V gene has CDR1 SQVTM and CDR2 ANQGSEA. The V end lost 4 bases, the J end lost 3 bases, and 8 bases lay between the germline ends. The CDR3 length is 12 residues. This CDR3 reads CSVGGWTDTQYF. The CDR3 DNA sequence: TGCAGCGTTGGCGGGTGGACAGATACGCAGTATTTT.

This clonotype was observed many times. This chain connects TRBV7-9 to TRBJ2-3; D remains ambiguous. Per germline, CDR1 SEHNR and CDR2 FQNEAQ (reference sequence). The CDR3 loop spans 16 amino acids. Deletions cut 5 bases from V and 4 bases from J, with 19 bases between. CDR3 bases: TGTGCCAGCAGCCCCCCTGTGGTAAGAACCTCAGATACGCAGTATTTT. Its protein is CASSPPVVRTSDTQYF.

In its sample, this clonotype was seen a few times. The chain recombines TRBV6-6 with TRBJ2-3; 8 bases map to TRBD2. V lost 4 bases to trimming and J lost 5 bases; unmatched junction nucleotides: 8. The germline gives CDR1 MNHNY, CDR2 SVGAGI (reference sequence). CDR3 size: 15 residues. DNA for the CDR3: TGTGCCAGCAGTTCTAGCGGGCTGGGCGTAGATACGCAGTATTTT. Its translation: CASSSSGLGVDTQYF.

J is TRBJ1-2 and V is TRBV19, with TRBD1 identical over 8 bases. V shed 7 bases, J shed 0 bases, and the junction held 7 bases outside the gene matches. Looked up from germline, CDR1 is LNHDA and CDR2 is SQIVND (reference sequence). The CDR3 runs 15 residues. CDR3 sequence (DNA): TGTGCCAGTACCCCAGGGACAGGAGCTAACTATGGCTACACCTTC. Protein: CASTPGTGANYGYTF.

This clonotype was picked up many times. J is TRBJ2-7 and V is TRBV10-3, with TRBD1 matching 9 bases. CDR3 size: 14 residues. V trimming: 6 bases; J trimming: 1 base; junction bases outside the gene matches: 4. The germline V gene has CDR1 ENHRY and CDR2 SYGVKD. The CDR3 reads CAIRGTGRSYEQYF. DNA for the CDR3: TGTGCCATCAGGGGGACAGGGCGGTCCTACGAGCAGTACTTC.

Many counts were recorded for this clonotype. The V gene is TRBV29-1, the J gene TRBJ2-1; 14 positions match TRBD2. The CDR3 length is 14 residues. Germline CDR1 reads SQVTM; CDR2 reads ANQGSEA. The V segment lost 6 bases and the J segment 7 bases; nucleotides outside the gene matches: 5. The CDR3 nucleotides are TGCAGCGTGGACGGGACTAGCGGGAGAAATGAGCAGTTCTTC. Its protein is CSVDGTSGRNEQFF.

Ten or more counts support this clonotype. The chain recombines TRBV6-6 with TRBJ2-3; 10 positions agree with TRBD2. The CDR3 loop spans 16 amino acids. CDR1 and CDR2 (germline): MNHNY, SVGAGI (reference sequence). V dropped 6 bases and J dropped 1; count of bases not matched to a gene: 7. The CDR3 DNA reads as TGTGCCAGCAGCCCCGGGACTAGCGATGGCACAGATACGCAGTATTTT. It translates to CASSPGTSDGTDTQYF.

This clonotype was seen at least ten times. The J gene is TRBJ2-5, the V gene TRBV24-1, with 7 bases identical to TRBD2. CDR1 KGHDR and CDR2 SFDVKD come from the germline V gene. V was clipped by 3 bases and J by 4 bases; unmatched bases: 13. This CDR3 contains 17 residues. For the CDR3, the DNA is TGTGCCACCAGTGATCTACACATCGGGGAGGGTACAGAGACCCAGTACTTC. Translation: CATSDLHIGEGTETQYF.

As regards this clonotype: One junction end does not reproduce the germline sequence, and a read error may be involved. The chain employs TRBV28 and TRBJ2-6; D perhaps matches TRBD1 (5 bases). The CDR3 loop spans 14 amino acids. Germline CDR1 is MDHEN and CDR2 is SYDVKM. The CDR3 nucleotides are TGTGCCAGCACCCTGACCCCGGACACAAACACTGAAGCTTTC. It yields the protein CASTLTPDTNTEAF.

For this clonotype: A much more abundant neighbour one base away suggests this may be a read error. The V call is TRBV28, the J call TRBJ1-2, with D possibly matching TRBD1 (5 bases). CDR3 length: 11 amino acids. V was pared by 2 bases and J by 9 bases, with 7 bases between. Looked up from germline, CDR1 is MDHEN and CDR2 is SYDVKM. For the CDR3, the DNA is TGTGCCAGCAGTTTAGGGGGGAGCTACACCTTC. Translation gives CASSLGGSYTF.

Notes on this clonotype: It may be a read error: a sequence one base away is much more abundant. A read error is likely, as this CDR3 ends without the conserved phenylalanine or tryptophan. This sequence joins TRBV6-2 or TRBV6-3 and TRBJ2-7; maybe TRBD2 (5 bases). Germline CDR1 MNHEY, CDR2 SVGEGT. V lost 4 bases and J lost 7, with 17 bases in between. The CDR3 loop spans 14 amino acids. CDR3 residues: CASSFSLGSGEQYS. The CDR3 bases are TGTGCCAGCAGTTTCTCTTTGGGGTCGGGGGAGCAGTACTCC.

The sample holds many counts of this clonotype. J is TRBJ1-2 and V is TRBV20-1; D ambiguous. The germline V gene has CDR1 DFQATT and CDR2 SNEGSKA (reference sequence). The CDR3 is 13 residues long. The V end was cut by 3 bases, the J end by 2 bases, with 10 bases between. As DNA, the CDR3 is TGCAGTGCTAGTTTAGGGATCAACTATGGCTACACCTTC. Translated, it gives CSASLGINYGYTF.

In this sample, this clonotype turned up many times. The chain combines TRBV11-1 with TRBJ1-6, with 7 bases aligning to TRBD1. The CDR3 sequence is 15 residues long. Germline V gives CDR1 SGHAT, CDR2 FQDESV (reference sequence). V was clipped by 5 bases and J by 8 bases; unmatched bases: 9. CDR3 sequence: CASSRTGTVDSPLHF. The CDR3 nucleotides are TGTGCCAGCAGCCGTACCGGGACAGTTGATTCACCCCTCCACTTT.

This clonotype was seen ten or more times. This rearrangement joins TRBV10-3 to TRBJ1-5, with TRBD1 as a possible D gene (6 bases). Trimming cost V 4 bases and J 4 bases, with 11 bases left between them. Germline CDR1 and CDR2: ENHRY and SYGVKD. The CDR3 runs to 14 residues. Here the CDR3 DNA reads TGTGCCATCAGTGCACAGGGTGGAAATCAGCCCCAGCATTTT. It encodes CAISAQGGNQPQHF.